This T cell receptor (beta chain) emerged from a study of cytomegalovirus exposure and HLA in healthy donors. The PCR employed 60 Vbeta primers together with 13 Jbeta primers. TCRdb keeps only in-frame clones here, not all; method: immunoSEQ multiplex PCR. This sample has 110,000 or so clones; over 60% occur once, and the top ten carry about 8.6%. Comments on this clone: Its target is not known.

Findings and caveats of the study: Later on, an analysis showed TCR association rates differing by HLA locus, with DRB1 the most and HLA-C the fewest. Being productive about 87% or about 30% of the time was typical of most TCR beta V segments in an earlier analysis. Later analysis identified a missense DCLRE1C variant that was linked to TCR beta V- and J-gene trimming. Listed as cytomegalovirus-associated were 170 or so TCR beta chains.

The receptor comes from a man aged 18 to 30 in good health and CMV-seropositive. Sequenced sample: PBMCs.

The CDR3 DNA is TGTGCCAGCAGCTTTCGAGAGCGGGGGGGCACCGGGGAGCTGTTTTTT. Translation: CASSFRERGGTGELFF. The rearrangement uses TRBV11-3 and TRBJ2-2; 10 nucleotides line up with TRBD2. The CDR3 totals 16 residues. The junction had 5 bases not matched to a gene; V was cut back by 3 bases and J by 4 bases. Germline V gives CDR1 SGHNT, CDR2 YENEEA.